These T cell receptor beta chains were read from a single sample in a study of T-cell memory formation after mild COVID-19. TCRdb independently ran MiXCR on the 5' RACE reads; one entry per CDR3 protein. The data contain 310,000 or so distinct CDR3 sequences, roughly 15% of them singletons. Sequencing was carried out using PBMCs or a T cell subset sorted from them (not recorded which). The origin of the receptors is a man between 18 and 35 years old who had mild COVID-19 (a few samples of this study predate the infection). Cell type and time point are not known. Each CDR3 is given with its conserved first and last residue. Fields, in order: J gene, D gene, V gene, clone size, CDR3 protein, CDR3 DNA. D genes are given only for firm matches. Size is stated for part of the rows, as once, few or many counts, or as a class when the clone is expanded.

j_gene: TRBJ2-7
d_gene: .
v_gene: TRBV7-6
abundance: few
CDR3aa: CASSPDESPYYEQYF
CDR3nt: TGTGCCAGCAGCCCAGACGAAAGCCCCTACTACGAGCAGTACTTC

j_gene: TRBJ2-1
d_gene: .
v_gene: TRBV18
abundance: .
CDR3aa: CASSPPGTPRGNEQFF
CDR3nt: TGTGCCAGCTCACCCCCCGGGACCCCCCGGGGTAATGAGCAGTTCTTC

j_gene: TRBJ2-7
d_gene: .
v_gene: TRBV7-2
abundance: .
CDR3aa: CASSFDTRTAYEQYF
CDR3nt: TGTGCCAGCAGCTTCGATACTAGGACTGCCTACGAGCAGTACTTC

j_gene: TRBJ2-3
d_gene: .
v_gene: TRBV9
abundance: many
CDR3aa: CASSVVNTDTQYF
CDR3nt: TGTGCCAGCAGCGTAGTCAACACAGATACGCAGTATTTT

j_gene: TRBJ2-2
d_gene: .
v_gene: TRBV4-2
abundance: few
CDR3aa: CASSQDWADTGELFF
CDR3nt: TGTGCCAGCAGCCAAGATTGGGCGGACACCGGGGAGCTGTTTTTT

j_gene: TRBJ1-2
d_gene: .
v_gene: TRBV20-1
abundance: few
CDR3aa: CSARVRDGYTF
CDR3nt: TGCAGTGCTAGAGTGAGGGATGGCTACACCTTC

j_gene: TRBJ2-2
d_gene: TRBD2
v_gene: TRBV5-1
abundance: many
CDR3aa: CASSPSGGAAGELFF
CDR3nt: TGCGCCAGCAGCCCTAGCGGGGGGGCCGCCGGGGAGCTGTTTTTT

j_gene: TRBJ1-5
d_gene: .
v_gene: TRBV6-1
abundance: .
CDR3aa: CASSEFLYGDNQPQHF
CDR3nt: TGTGCCAGCAGTGAATTCTTGTACGGGGACAATCAGCCCCAGCATTTT

j_gene: TRBJ1-1
d_gene: TRBD1
v_gene: TRBV27
abundance: .
CDR3aa: CASSPGQGFSAFF
CDR3nt: TGTGCCAGCAGTCCGGGACAGGGGTTTTCGGCTTTCTTT

j_gene: TRBJ1-6
d_gene: TRBD1
v_gene: TRBV18
abundance: .
CDR3aa: CASSPAGQQGVFNSPLHF
CDR3nt: TGTGCCAGCTCACCGGCAGGACAACAGGGGGTCTTTAATTCACCCCTCCACTTT

j_gene: TRBJ2-3
d_gene: .
v_gene: TRBV10-2
abundance: .
CDR3aa: CASSRQGEGTQYF
CDR3nt: TGCGCCAGCAGTAGGCAGGGAGAAGGAACGCAGTATTTT

j_gene: TRBJ1-5
d_gene: .
v_gene: TRBV6-5
abundance: few
CDR3aa: CASSSNSRGNQPQHF
CDR3nt: TGTGCCAGCAGTTCCAATAGTAGGGGCAATCAGCCCCAGCATTTT

j_gene: TRBJ1-2
d_gene: .
v_gene: TRBV10-3
abundance: .
CDR3aa: CAISDVGPGQINYGYTF
CDR3nt: TGTGCCATCAGTGATGTAGGCCCGGGACAAATTAACTATGGCTACACCTTC

j_gene: TRBJ1-6
d_gene: .
v_gene: TRBV7-2
abundance: .
CDR3aa: CASSLFPRGNSPLHF
CDR3nt: TGTGCCAGCAGCTTATTCCCCAGGGGCAATTCACCCCTCCACTTT

j_gene: TRBJ2-2
d_gene: .
v_gene: TRBV6-2/TRBV6-3
abundance: .
CDR3aa: CASHRTSTGELFF
CDR3nt: TGTGCCAGCCACAGGACAAGCACCGGGGAGCTGTTTTTT

j_gene: TRBJ2-5
d_gene: .
v_gene: TRBV6-2/TRBV6-3
abundance: few
CDR3aa: CASWPRQKGQYF
CDR3nt: TGTGCCAGCTGGCCCCGACAGAAGGGCCAGTACTTC

j_gene: TRBJ1-1
d_gene: .
v_gene: TRBV29-1
abundance: .
CDR3aa: CSVVRALNTEAFF
CDR3nt: TGCAGCGTTGTCCGGGCGTTGAACACTGAAGCTTTCTTT

j_gene: TRBJ1-4
d_gene: .
v_gene: TRBV25-1
abundance: .
CDR3aa: CASSVGRSATNEKLFF
CDR3nt: TGTGCCAGCAGCGTCGGACGGTCCGCAACTAATGAAAAACTGTTTTTT

j_gene: TRBJ1-2
d_gene: .
v_gene: TRBV19
abundance: .
CDR3aa: CASIRRIGLYGYTF
CDR3nt: TGTGCCAGCATTCGCCGGATCGGATTATATGGCTACACCTTC

j_gene: TRBJ2-5
d_gene: .
v_gene: TRBV4-2
abundance: many
CDR3aa: CASSQDPRETQYF
CDR3nt: TGTGCCAGCAGCCAAGATCCGAGGGAGACCCAGTACTTC

j_gene: TRBJ1-2
d_gene: .
v_gene: TRBV7-9
abundance: few
CDR3aa: CASSSGPGGYTF
CDR3nt: TGTGCCAGCAGCTCCGGTCCAGGTGGCTACACCTTC

j_gene: TRBJ2-3
d_gene: .
v_gene: TRBV24-1
abundance: .
CDR3aa: CATSGGGRGTDTQYF
CDR3nt: TGTGCCACCAGTGGCGGGGGCAGAGGCACAGATACGCAGTATTTT

j_gene: TRBJ2-3
d_gene: TRBD2
v_gene: TRBV12-3/TRBV12-4
abundance: .
CDR3aa: CASSLYHPSGGTDTQYF
CDR3nt: TGTGCCAGCAGTTTATACCATCCTAGCGGTGGCACAGATACGCAGTATTTT

j_gene: TRBJ2-3
d_gene: TRBD2
v_gene: TRBV7-2
abundance: few
CDR3aa: CASSLGPGLAEPQYF
CDR3nt: TGTGCCAGCAGCTTAGGCCCGGGACTAGCGGAGCCGCAGTATTTT

j_gene: TRBJ1-2
d_gene: .
v_gene: TRBV6-2/TRBV6-3
abundance: few
CDR3aa: CASSYRGPIDGYTF
CDR3nt: TGTGCCAGCAGTTATCGGGGCCCCATCGATGGCTACACCTTC

j_gene: TRBJ2-3
d_gene: .
v_gene: TRBV12-3/TRBV12-4
abundance: .
CDR3aa: CASSSTEGTDTQYF
CDR3nt: TGTGCCAGCAGTTCCACCGAGGGCACAGATACGCAGTATTTT

j_gene: TRBJ1-2
d_gene: .
v_gene: TRBV7-8
abundance: many
CDR3aa: CASSLAGTDYGYTF
CDR3nt: TGTGCCAGCAGCTTAGCCGGGACGGACTATGGCTACACCTTC

j_gene: TRBJ2-5
d_gene: TRBD1
v_gene: TRBV7-3
abundance: few
CDR3aa: CASSRQGQGETQYF
CDR3nt: TGTGCCAGCAGCCGACAGGGGCAGGGGGAGACCCAGTACTTC

j_gene: TRBJ1-6
d_gene: TRBD1
v_gene: TRBV12-3/TRBV12-4
abundance: .
CDR3aa: CASSLGQVWSLGGLHF
CDR3nt: TGTGCCAGCAGCCTCGGACAGGTTTGGTCCCTCGGGGGCCTCCACTTT

j_gene: TRBJ1-5
d_gene: .
v_gene: TRBV7-9
abundance: few
CDR3aa: CASSLEYSNQPQHF
CDR3nt: TGTGCCAGCAGCTTAGAATATAGCAATCAGCCCCAGCATTTT

j_gene: TRBJ2-1
d_gene: .
v_gene: TRBV7-2
abundance: many
CDR3aa: CASSRAFQNLGNNEQFF
CDR3nt: TGTGCCAGCAGCCGAGCTTTTCAGAATCTAGGAAACAATGAGCAGTTCTTC

j_gene: TRBJ1-3
d_gene: .
v_gene: TRBV6-5
abundance: few
CDR3aa: CASSYSTGNTIYF
CDR3nt: TGTGCCAGCAGTTACAGCACTGGAAACACCATATATTTT

j_gene: TRBJ2-5
d_gene: .
v_gene: TRBV6-5
abundance: .
CDR3aa: CASRSRDPTGETQYF
CDR3nt: TGTGCCAGCAGAAGCCGGGACCCCACTGGGGAGACCCAGTACTTC

j_gene: TRBJ2-5
d_gene: .
v_gene: TRBV29-1
abundance: few
CDR3aa: CSANDPSHALETQYF
CDR3nt: TGCAGCGCCAACGACCCATCCCACGCGTTGGAGACCCAGTACTTC

j_gene: TRBJ2-5
d_gene: TRBD2
v_gene: TRBV20-1
abundance: few
CDR3aa: CSAMPTAGVETQYF
CDR3nt: TGCAGTGCTATGCCAACGGCGGGAGTAGAGACCCAGTACTTC

j_gene: TRBJ1-3
d_gene: .
v_gene: TRBV2
abundance: few
CDR3aa: CGGQVNSGNTIYF
CDR3nt: TGTGGCGGCCAAGTTAACTCTGGAAACACCATATATTTT

j_gene: TRBJ1-6
d_gene: TRBD1
v_gene: TRBV6-6
abundance: .
CDR3aa: CASSYGQAENSPLHF
CDR3nt: TGTGCCAGCAGTTACGGACAGGCTGAGAATTCACCCCTCCACTTT

j_gene: TRBJ2-3
d_gene: TRBD2
v_gene: TRBV7-3
abundance: .
CDR3aa: CASSLGTSGGTTDTQYF
CDR3nt: TGTGCCAGCAGCTTAGGGACTAGCGGGGGGACCACAGATACGCAGTATTTT

j_gene: TRBJ1-2
d_gene: .
v_gene: TRBV2
abundance: few
CDR3aa: CASSTTIRYTF
CDR3nt: TGTGCCAGCAGTACCACTATCCGCTACACCTTC

j_gene: TRBJ1-5
d_gene: .
v_gene: TRBV27
abundance: .
CDR3aa: CASSFLGHLNQPQHF
CDR3nt: TGTGCCAGCAGTTTCTTGGGACACCTGAATCAGCCCCAGCATTTT

j_gene: TRBJ2-7
d_gene: .
v_gene: TRBV7-3
abundance: .
CDR3aa: CASSPGRGEQYF
CDR3nt: TGTGCCAGCAGCCCAGGTCGCGGGGAGCAGTACTTC

j_gene: TRBJ2-1
d_gene: TRBD2
v_gene: TRBV6-5
abundance: few
CDR3aa: CASSYSVTSGGANEQFF
CDR3nt: TGTGCCAGCAGTTACTCGGTAACTAGCGGGGGAGCCAATGAGCAGTTCTTC

j_gene: TRBJ2-3
d_gene: .
v_gene: TRBV20-1
abundance: few
CDR3aa: CSASSSAATDTQYF
CDR3nt: TGCAGTGCTAGCAGTAGTGCGGCGACAGATACGCAGTATTTT

j_gene: TRBJ2-5
d_gene: .
v_gene: TRBV9
abundance: .
CDR3aa: CAGKGGGWTQYF
CDR3nt: TGTGCCGGCAAGGGTGGCGGCTGGACCCAGTACTTC

j_gene: TRBJ2-1
d_gene: .
v_gene: TRBV5-1
abundance: .
CDR3aa: CASSLGAWRTNEQFF
CDR3nt: TGCGCCAGCAGCTTGGGGGCTTGGAGAACTAATGAGCAGTTCTTC

j_gene: TRBJ2-1
d_gene: TRBD2
v_gene: TRBV7-8
abundance: few
CDR3aa: CASSHERGGYNEQFF
CDR3nt: TGTGCCAGCAGCCATGAGCGGGGGGGGTACAATGAGCAGTTCTTC

j_gene: TRBJ2-5
d_gene: .
v_gene: TRBV3-1
abundance: few
CDR3aa: CASKSRRVQETQYF
CDR3nt: TGTGCCAGCAAATCCCGGCGGGTACAAGAGACCCAGTACTTC

j_gene: TRBJ1-3
d_gene: .
v_gene: TRBV2
abundance: few
CDR3aa: CASSEGSGNTIYF
CDR3nt: TGTGCCAGCAGTGAAGGCTCTGGAAACACCATATATTTT